This TCR beta chain is from a study of Ad26.COV2.S vaccination and SARS-CoV-2 variants. V was pared by 5 bases and J by 7 bases, with 4 bases of the junction left unmatched. CDR3 length equals 14 residues. Germline lookup yields CDR1 PRHDT and CDR2 FYEKMQ (reference sequence). Treatment noted: roughly 18 received Ad26.COV2.S at low or high dose, single or two shots; roughly five received placebo; per-sample allocation not given. Sample collection was performed on day 63 after the first vaccine or placebo injection. Clones were read by immunoSEQ multiplex PCR, and TCRdb kept only the in-frame ones, dropping some. The sample lists about 680,000 clones; more than 70% were seen once.

The receptor comes from a person between 18 and 65 years old who received the Ad26.COV2.S COVID-19 vaccine or a placebo. Sequencing was performed on peripheral blood, taken in a trial of Ad26.COV2.S vaccine versus placebo. The V and J genes are TRBV13 and TRBJ1-6; TRBD1 matches 8 bases. CDR3 nucleotides: TGTGCCAGCAGCAGACAGGGGCTCAATTCACCCCTCCACTTT. Residues: CASSRQGLNSPLHF.